This TCR beta chain came from a study of blood T cells in healthy people across ages. Broader study findings: Possibly confounding the expanded clonotype changes was the fact that donor CMV status was unknown.

The CDR3 has 14 residues. Trimming took 3 bases from V and 3 from J, leaving 11 bases between them. Primed by a sample-barcoded 5' primer and a J-beta primer mix, a second PCR proceeded for roughly 7 to 12 cycles. MiXCR, run by TCRdb on the 5' RACE reads, gives a single entry per CDR3 protein. The sample lists about 1.4 million distinct CDR3 sequences; approximately 59% were seen once. This clonotype was observed a few times. Its antigen remains unknown. The sequenced sample consisted of blood. This chain links TRBV12-3 or TRBV12-4 with TRBJ1-1; TRBD1 is a possible D gene (5 bases). This TCR was sampled from a young man in good health. CDR3 nucleotide sequence: TGTGCCAGCAGTTTGGAGGCAGGGCACACTGAAGCTTTCTTT. Residues: CASSLEAGHTEAFF.